One T cell receptor (beta chain) is described in this entry. Its specificity is unknown. The entry originates in a study of T cell responses to AZD1222 COVID-19 vaccine. Whole-study results and caveats: White British donors predominated, females outnumbered males, and clonal diversity was possibly underestimated.

The ends were cut back, 6 bases at V and 4 bases at J, with 18 bases in the middle. CDR1 and CDR2 from the germline V gene are MNHNY and SVGAGI (reference sequence). This CDR3 comprises 15 residues. Repertoires were generated with immunoSEQ multiplex PCR, while TCRdb's copy carries only in-frame clones and drops some. The sample yields about 120,000 clones, over 80% seen once. This sequence originates from an adult in good health. V usage is TRBV6-6 and J usage is TRBJ1-1, with a possible D match to TRBD1 (6 bases). This specimen consisted of peripheral blood, obtained on day 0 of AZD1222 vaccination. CDR3 nucleotides: TGTGCCAGCAGAGAGGGACAAGGGGTGAGCACTGAAGCTTTCTTT. Encoded protein: CASREGQGVSTEAFF.